What follows are 29 T cell receptor beta chains derived from one specimen sequenced in a study of OX40 agonist ivuxolimab in advanced cancers. Preparation of the library involved the immunoSEQ multiplex PCR assay. The table comes from immuneACCESS by way of TCRdb, which keeps in-frame sequences with V and J called. Part of the clones is missing from these tables; in studies checked, under half for an unresolved V gene and the rest for unknown reasons. The sample data list about 95,000 clones, and 70% to 90% of these were observed just once. Roughly 3.8% of the sample goes to the ten largest clones. Sequencing was performed on CD4+ or CD8+ T cells sorted from blood, taken in a trial of the OX40 agonist ivuxolimab. These receptors originate from an adult with an advanced solid tumor such as melanoma, head and neck, liver or kidney cancer.

J is TRBJ2-2 and V is TRBV5-1; 7 positions match TRBD1. Trimming took 1 base from V and 3 from J; bases not matched to a gene: 9. The CDR3 extends over 17 amino acids. Germline assignment: CDR1 SGHRS and CDR2 YFSETQ. The CDR3 loop is CASSLQTGFEDTGELFF. The CDR3 DNA reads TGCGCCAGCAGCTTGCAGACAGGGTTTGAAGACACCGGGGAGCTGTTTTTT.

There are a few counts of this clone. This chain uses TRBV4-1 with TRBJ1-5, with 7 bases fitting TRBD1. The germline V gene has CDR1 MGHRA and CDR2 YSYEKL. CDR3 length equals 14 residues. J lost 5 bases, V lost 4 bases, and 5 bases had no gene match. The CDR3 region is CASSRGTDYQPQHF. The CDR3 bases are TGCGCCAGCAGCCGAGGGACAGATTATCAGCCCCAGCATTTT.

The chain recombines TRBV11-2 with TRBJ2-2; TRBD2 matches at 10 bases. The length of the CDR3 is 18 residues. V was pared by 4 bases and J by 0 bases, with 8 bases of the junction left unmatched. Germline CDR1 SGHAT, CDR2 FQNNGV. CDR3 DNA sequence: TGTGCCAGCAGCTCGGGACTAGCGACGTTCGCGAACACCGGGGAGCTGTTTTTT. This encodes CASSSGLATFANTGELFF.

This chain connects TRBV28 to TRBJ1-6; D gene unclear. Germline values: CDR1 MDHEN, CDR2 SYDVKM. This CDR3 is 17 amino acids long. Trimming pared 11 bases from V and 8 bases from J, leaving 28 bases between. In DNA form, the CDR3 reads TGTGCCTCTCGGGGAGGAGATGTTGATTGGGAGGATTCACCCCTCCACTTT. It is translated as CASRGGDVDWEDSPLHF. Drawing the rest from reference TRBV28 and TRBJ1-6, the complete variable domain is DVKVTQSSRYLVKRTGEKVFLECVQDMDHENMFWYRQDPGLGLRLIYFSYDVKMKEKGDIPEGYSVSREKKERFSLILESASTNQTSMYLCASRGGDVDWEDSPLHFGNGTRLTVT.

The rearrangement uses TRBV27 and TRBJ1-2, with D perhaps TRBD1 (5 bases). Germline V CDR1 and CDR2: MNHEY, SMNVEV (reference sequence). V dropped 5 bases and J dropped 4 bases, with 17 bases sitting between them. The CDR3 contains 15 residues. The CDR3 region has the DNA TGTGCCAGCAGTCCTGCCGAGACAGTGTTCTATGGCTACACCTTC. It encodes CASSPAETVFYGYTF.

The genes are TRBV7-9 and TRBJ2-7; 8 nucleotides match TRBD1. Trimming cost V 1 base and J 3 bases; bases outside gene matches: 2. Germline V gene data show CDR1 as SEHNR and CDR2 as FQNEAQ (reference sequence). There are 14 residues in the CDR3. The CDR3 here is CASSLVGQGYEQYF. The CDR3 DNA reads as TGTGCCAGCAGCTTAGTAGGACAGGGCTACGAGCAGTACTTC.

This clone was counted a single time. The genes are TRBV4-2 and TRBJ2-3; possibly TRBD1 for D (5 bases). The CDR3 extends over 15 amino acids. V gave up 1 base and J gave up 4 bases, with 12 bases separating them. Germline-derived CDR1 and CDR2 are LGHNA and YNFKEQ. The CDR3 loop reads CASSQGGPTPDTQYF. The CDR3 nucleotides read TGTGCCAGCAGCCAAGGGGGCCCAACTCCAGATACGCAGTATTTT.

The rearrangement uses TRBV5-4 and TRBJ2-5, with 13 nucleotides matching TRBD2. Judging by the DNA end, TRBJ2-7 fits better; the J call may be wrong. Looked up from germline, CDR1 is SGHNT and CDR2 is YYREEE (reference sequence). CDR3 length equals 16 residues. As DNA, the CDR3 is TGTGCCAGCAGCTTAGGTGGACTAGCGGGGGTCTACGAGCAGTACTTC. This encodes CASSLGGLAGVYEQYF.

The rearrangement joins TRBV28 to TRBJ2-1; possible D gene TRBD2, 6 bases. Trimming shortened V by 2 bases and J by 1 base, and 12 bases separated the two germline ends. This CDR3 contains 16 residues. Germline values: CDR1 MDHEN, CDR2 SYDVKM. This CDR3 reads CASSLGVEGSYNEQFF. For the CDR3, the DNA is TGTGCCAGCAGTTTAGGGGTGGAGGGGTCCTACAATGAGCAGTTCTTC.

This clone was seen a handful of times. The rearrangement uses TRBV18 and TRBJ2-3; D gene unclear. V was cut by 1 base and J by 0 bases, with 5 bases left in between. Germline assignment: CDR1 KGHSH and CDR2 LQKENI. This CDR3 spans 14 amino acids. The CDR3: CASSPRQSTDTQYF. CDR3 nucleotides: TGTGCCAGCTCACCACGCCAGAGCACAGATACGCAGTATTTT. Together with reference TRBV18 and TRBJ2-3, the CDR3 gives the full variable domain: NAGVMQNPRHLVRRRGQEARLRCSPMKGHSHVYWYRQLPEEGLKFMVYLQKENIIDESGMPKERFSAEFPKEGPSILRIQQVVRGDSAAYFCASSPRQSTDTQYFGPGTRLTVL.

The chain links TRBV29-1 to TRBJ2-3; D is unclear. This CDR3 has 17 residues. Germline loops: CDR1 SQVTM, CDR2 ANQGSEA. Trimming removed 0 bases at V and 4 bases at J, with 20 bases between. CDR3 residues: CSVEDLEQQITADTQYF. The CDR3 DNA reads as TGCAGCGTTGAAGATTTAGAACAGCAAATAACGGCAGATACGCAGTATTTT.

The chain is built from TRBV5-1 and TRBJ2-7; no clear D. Trimming took off 4 bases at V and 6 bases at J, with 11 bases between the two ends. Germline CDR1 is SGHRS and CDR2 is YFSETQ. The CDR3 spans 12 residues. CDR3 sequence: CASSGGEFEQYF. For the CDR3, the DNA is TGCGCCAGCAGCGGCGGCGAGTTCGAGCAGTACTTC.

The chain links TRBV6-4 to TRBJ1-5, with a tentative D call TRBD1 (6 bases). Germline CDR1 and CDR2: MRHNA and SNTAGT. The germline V and J ends were trimmed by 6 bases and 3 bases, with 21 bases remaining between them. The CDR3 extends over 17 amino acids. In nucleotides, the CDR3 is TGTGCCAGCAGCTTCCGGGGGGCCTTAATATACAATCAGCCCCAGCATTTT. Protein: CASSFRGALIYNQPQHF.

The V gene is TRBV7-9, the J gene TRBJ1-5; no clear D. This CDR3 is built from 16 residues. The V end was cut by 6 bases, the J end by 2 bases, with 17 bases between. Germline V gene lookup returns CDR1 SEHNR and CDR2 FQNEAQ (reference sequence). CDR3 region: CASSSEREEGNQPQHF. The CDR3 coding sequence is TGTGCCAGCAGTTCCGAGAGGGAGGAAGGCAATCAGCCCCAGCATTTT. Drawing the rest from reference TRBV7-9 and TRBJ1-5, the complete variable domain is DTGVSQNPRHKITKRGQNVTFRCDPISEHNRLYWYRQTLGQGPEFLTYFQNEAQLEKSRLLSDRFSAERPKGSFSTLEIQRTEQGDSAMYLCASSSEREEGNQPQHFGDGTRLSIL.

The gene calls are TRBV20-1 and TRBJ2-7; 8 positions match TRBD2. Germline CDR1 DFQATT, CDR2 SNEGSKA (reference sequence). Trimming removed 8 bases from V and 5 bases from J; junction bases left unmatched: 5. CDR3 size: 11 residues. Here the CDR3 reads CSFRAGDEQYF. The CDR3 DNA reads as TGCAGTTTTAGAGCGGGAGACGAGCAGTACTTC.

The gene calls are TRBV28 and TRBJ2-6; D unresolved. This CDR3 has 16 amino acids. Germline V gene sequence: CDR1 MDHEN, CDR2 SYDVKM. Deletions cut 3 bases from V and 2 bases from J, with 11 bases between. CDR3 coding DNA: TGTGCCAGCAGTTTCCCTTGGGGTCCTGGGGCCAACGTCCTGACTTTC. It is translated as CASSFPWGPGANVLTF.

V gene TRBV7-9 combines with J gene TRBJ1-4; D uncertain. The germline CDR1 and CDR2 sequences are SEHNR and FQNEAQ (reference sequence). The CDR3 is made up of 14 amino acids. The V end lost 3 bases, the J end lost 0 bases, and 5 bases lay between the germline ends. Here the CDR3 DNA reads TGTGCCAGCAGCTTGGGAGCAACTAATGAAAAACTGTTTTTT. Translated, it gives CASSLGATNEKLFF.

This chain links TRBV11-2 with TRBJ2-3, with TRBD2 matching over 9 bases. V was clipped by 3 bases and J by 2 bases; unmatched bases: 3. Germline assignment: CDR1 SGHAT and CDR2 FQNNGV. CDR3 length equals 15 residues. The CDR3 DNA reads TGTGCCAGCAGCTTTGGCGGGAGGGCCACAGATACGCAGTATTTT. Protein product: CASSFGGRATDTQYF.

The chain joins TRBV28 to TRBJ2-3; no clear D gene. Germline V gene data show CDR1 as MDHEN and CDR2 as SYDVKM. The CDR3 consists of 12 residues. The ends were cut back, 5 bases at V and 5 bases at J, with 8 bases in the middle. The CDR3: CASSAQGDTQYF. The CDR3 region has the DNA TGTGCCAGCAGTGCACAAGGAGATACGCAGTATTTT.

The chain links TRBV28 to TRBJ1-2; TRBD1 might be the D (6 bases). V was trimmed by 5 bases and J by 0 bases, leaving 10 bases between them. The germline V gene encodes CDR1 MDHEN and CDR2 SYDVKM. CDR3 size: 14 residues. CDR3 coding DNA: TGTGCCAGCAGTATACAGGGTTCTAACTATGGCTACACCTTC. Protein sequence: CASSIQGSNYGYTF.

The chain carries TRBV9 and TRBJ2-1; D uncertain. Trimming took off 0 bases at V and 7 bases at J, with 8 bases between the two ends. The CDR3 extends over 13 amino acids. Germline assignment: CDR1 SGDLS and CDR2 YYNGEE. The CDR3 DNA is TGTGCCAGCAGCGTAGGAGAGAGGAATGAGCAGTTCTTC. This translates into CASSVGERNEQFF.

The chain combines TRBV11-2 with TRBJ2-1; a possible D gene is TRBD2 (5 bases). Between the trimmed V and J ends, which lost 6 bases and 5 bases, there was a span of 20 bases. This CDR3 is built from 16 residues. Germline CDR1 reads SGHAT; CDR2 reads FQNNGV. CDR3 loop: CASRLGLGGRHNEQFF. CDR3 bases: TGTGCCAGCAGACTAGGACTGGGCGGACGTCACAATGAGCAGTTCTTC.

The chain uses TRBV28 and TRBJ2-5; D is ambiguous. V was shortened by 5 bases and J by 5 bases, with 6 bases between the two germline ends. CDR1 is MDHEN, CDR2 SYDVKM, per germline. This CDR3 has 11 amino acids. As DNA, the CDR3 is TGTGCCAGCAGTGTCAGGGAGACCCAGTACTTC. It codes for CASSVRETQYF.

This clone was observed once. The rearrangement links TRBV27 to TRBJ2-1; D call uncertain. Germline V gives CDR1 MNHEY, CDR2 SMNVEV (reference sequence). V was shortened by 0 bases and J by 4 bases, with 4 bases between the two germline ends. This CDR3 comprises 13 residues. This chain's CDR3 is CASSLSAYNEQFF. The DNA for the CDR3 is TGTGCCAGCAGTTTATCGGCTTACAATGAGCAGTTCTTC.

This chain connects TRBV2 to TRBJ2-5; TRBD2 might be the D (7 bases). V was shortened by 6 bases and J by 5 bases, with 16 bases between the two germline ends. CDR3 length equals 14 residues. The germline gives CDR1 SNHLY, CDR2 FYNNEI. CDR3 in amino acids: CASSPRRGGETQYF. As DNA, the CDR3 is TGTGCCAGCAGCCCCCGGAGGGGGGGGGAGACCCAGTACTTC.

The genes are TRBV11-3 and TRBJ2-7, with D unclear. V shed 3 bases and J shed 4 bases, with 4 bases lying between them. Germline CDR1 SGHNT, CDR2 YENEEA. The length of the CDR3 is 11 residues. CDR3 sequence: CASSFQYEQYF. CDR3 nucleotides: TGTGCCAGCAGCTTTCAGTACGAGCAGTACTTC.

V usage is TRBV7-9 and J usage is TRBJ1-4; D not resolved. The germline gives CDR1 SEHNR, CDR2 FQNEAQ (reference sequence). The CDR3 length is 13 residues. The germline V and J ends were trimmed by 5 bases and 4 bases, with 8 bases remaining between them. The CDR3 is CASSLFSNEKLFF. The CDR3 bases are TGTGCCAGCAGCCTGTTCAGTAATGAAAAACTGTTTTTT. Combining the CDR3 with reference TRBV7-9 and TRBJ1-4 gives the whole variable domain DTGVSQNPRHKITKRGQNVTFRCDPISEHNRLYWYRQTLGQGPEFLTYFQNEAQLEKSRLLSDRFSAERPKGSFSTLEIQRTEQGDSAMYLCASSLFSNEKLFFGSGTQLSVL.

The DNA for the CDR3 is TGTGCCAGCAGGACGGTGGGGGAGACCCAGTACTTC. Its protein is CASRTVGETQYF. The V gene is TRBV6-5, the J gene TRBJ2-5; D remains ambiguous. This CDR3 comprises 12 residues. Germline loops: CDR1 MNHEY, CDR2 SVGAGI. Trimming left V 6 bases short and J 5 bases short, with 10 bases between.

The genes are TRBV27 and TRBJ2-7; D might be TRBD1 or TRBD2, each matching 5 bases. The CDR3 is 13 amino acids. Trimming pared 4 bases from V and 5 bases from J, leaving 12 bases between. The germline V gene has CDR1 MNHEY and CDR2 SMNVEV (reference sequence). The CDR3, as DNA: TGTGCCAGCAGTTGGGTCAGGGACCACGAGCAGTACTTC. Its protein is CASSWVRDHEQYF.